Reported below is one TCR beta chain. Germline values: CDR1 MNHEY, CDR2 SMNVEV (reference sequence). The CDR3 has 17 amino acids. The junction had 14 bases not matched to a gene; V was cut back by 4 bases and J by 4 bases. The data stem from a study of blood T cell repertoires in COVID-19. Study in general: Donors in the United States, Italy and Spain gave samples during acute or convalescent COVID-19.

Authors' data handling: It was from reference gene primer amplification that nucleated cell counts were estimated. The repertoire was sequenced with immunoSEQ multiplex PCR; TCRdb's copy has only in-frame clones and lacks some. V, J and clone size are those of that table, while D and trimming were read from the DNA. The sample comprises some 150,000 clones, more than 70% of which are singletons, and 2.3% rests with the top ten. The specimen was peripheral blood. This clonotype originated in a human donor in a cohort sampled during active COVID-19. The chain couples TRBV27 to TRBJ2-7, with TRBD1 identical over 9 bases. CDR3 protein: CASSSRTPGQGWYEQYF. The CDR3, as DNA: TGTGCCAGCAGTTCCCGTACCCCGGGACAGGGTTGGTACGAGCAGTACTTC.